This T cell receptor beta chain comes out of a study of molecular identifiers for immune sequencing clone quantification. This CDR3 is 14 amino acids long. Using its own MiXCR run on the PCR reads, TCRdb lists one record per CDR3 protein. The data show nearly 650,000 distinct CDR3 sequences, with roughly 23% seen just once and 0.78% held by the top ten. As for this clonotype: A clone one base away is much larger, so this may be a read error.

Specimen: naive CD8+ T cells from blood, with Jurkat cell RNA spiked in. The sample's subset: FACS-sorted CD8+CD4-CCR7+CD45RA+ naive T cells. The chain uses TRBV12-3 or TRBV12-4 and TRBJ2-3, with TRBD2 matching over 11 bases. This receptor was identified in a human donor in good health. Some libraries in this study had Jurkat cell RNA spiked in. This CDR3 reads CASVAGGPGDMQYF. The DNA for the CDR3 is TGTGCCAGCGTAGCGGGAGGGCCTGGAGATATGCAGTATTTT.